This T cell receptor beta chain is drawn from a study of blood T cell repertoires in COVID-19. At the level of the study: Collection of acute and convalescent COVID-19 samples took place in the United States, Italy and Spain. The analysed material was cDNA or gDNA that came from T cells, B-cell-depleted T cells, or PBMCs.

Germline loops: CDR1 MDHEN, CDR2 SYDVKM. The V gene end was trimmed by 8 bases and the J gene end by 7 bases; junction bases not matched to a gene: 10. This CDR3 is 14 amino acids long. Original methodology: Estimates of nucleated cell counts were drawn from the amplification of reference gene primers. Profiling relied on immunoSEQ multiplex PCR, and the TCRdb table lists in-frame clones only, not all of them. V and J calls and clone size come straight from that table; D and trimming were deduced from the DNA. Among some 120,000 clones, roughly 80% were seen once, and the ten largest hold approximately 25%.

This rearrangement joins TRBV28 to TRBJ2-1; 8 bases agree with TRBD1. The receptor was isolated from a human donor in a cohort sampled during active COVID-19. What was sequenced was peripheral blood. The CDR3 loop reads CASEDRAGGNEQFF. The CDR3 DNA reads as TGTGCCAGCGAGGACAGGGCTGGGGGAAATGAGCAGTTCTTC.